The T cell receptor beta chain under discussion was sequenced for a study of blood T cell repertoires in COVID-19 (dated by TCRdb to 2020 to 2022). About the investigation overall: Samples covering the acute and convalescent phases of COVID-19 were provided by collaborators in the United States, Italy and Spain. Nearly every sample came with metadata listing a de-identified subject ID, COVID-19 status, age in years and sex. The material from the prospective study consisted of cDNA or gDNA derived from T cells, B-cell-depleted T cells, or PBMCs. The samples were drawn from the first 160 participants of the ongoing ImmuneRACE study and from 950 to 1,500 subjects provided by 6 global collaborators. The repertoires were released in a freely available public database meant as a resource for research on the immune response to SARS-CoV-2. The dataset comprised deeply sampled blood TCRbeta repertoires from subjects exposed to, actively infected with, or recovered from COVID-19. Where available, HLA class I and class II types were obtained from metadata supplied by the sample provider rather than from assay-based typing.

V drops 2 bases and J drops 2 bases, leaving 6 bases in between. The CDR1 and CDR2 encoded by the germline V gene are SGHAT and FQNNGV. Including the terminal cysteine and phenylalanine, the CDR3 comprises 13 residues. The read is trimmed to its CDR3 DNA, 39 bases read in frame from base 1. Collaborating institutions collected whole blood in K2EDTA tubes following their own protocols. For TCRbeta analysis, collaborators shipped samples as frozen whole blood, isolated PBMCs, or DNA extracted from either of those sample types. This clone was picked up many times. It lacks a known antigen. The sample holds no much larger clone one base away, and base qualities are not on file. The paper as a whole reports these results and caveats: The quantity of clinical and demographic metadata differed by source and by participant and was supplied without curation.

The immunoSEQ Assay, a bias-controlled multiplex PCR, was used to amplify TCRbeta CDR3 regions from genomic DNA. Per the authors' processing: Nucleated cell counts per sample were estimated from amplification of reference gene primers within the assay. To quantify the absolute abundance of each unique TCRbeta CDR3 rearrangement, sequence reads were collapsed and filtered. Productive Simpson clonality was computed per sample as the square root of Simpson's diversity index over productive rearrangements. TCRdb mirrors the immuneACCESS table, restricted to in-frame sequences. Some clones are absent from its copies; in checked studies, under half trace to an unresolved V gene, and the reason for the others is unknown. V, J and clone size derive from that table, while D and trimming were established from the DNA sequence. Across this sample there are nearly 80,000 clones, with approximately 90% seen only once. Jointly, the top ten make up around 5% of the sample.

Sequences were obtained from peripheral blood. The V and J genes are TRBV11-2 and TRBJ1-2; the D gene lacks a confident call. This receptor was identified in a woman older than 75 with active or convalescent COVID-19. The CDR3 corresponds to CASSLTANYGYTF. The DNA is as follows: TGTGCCAGCAGCTTAACAGCAAACTATGGCTACACCTTC.